This TCR beta chain was recorded in a study of blood T cells in healthy people across ages. Findings and limits, study-wide: Diversity was higher, and naive CD4+ cells more numerous, in long-lived donors than in aged donors.

Germline-derived CDR1 and CDR2 are MNHNY and SVGAGI (reference sequence). This CDR3 is built from 14 residues. V dropped 7 bases and J dropped 1 base, with 13 bases sitting between them. Then a second PCR, running about 7 to 11 cycles, was carried out with a sample-barcoded 5' primer and a J-beta primer mix. TCRdb re-analysed the 5' RACE reads in MiXCR, keeping a single row per CDR3 protein. The table includes 2 million or so distinct CDR3 sequences, roughly 50% detected once. Comment on this clonotype: The antigen is undetermined.

The sequence was obtained from a woman in her thirties or forties in good health. The gene calls are TRBV6-6 and TRBJ1-1; D ambiguous. The sequenced material came from blood. The CDR3 region is CASTAGTTNTEAFF. The CDR3 region has the DNA TGTGCCAGCACCGCGGGCACGACGAACACTGAAGCTTTCTTT.